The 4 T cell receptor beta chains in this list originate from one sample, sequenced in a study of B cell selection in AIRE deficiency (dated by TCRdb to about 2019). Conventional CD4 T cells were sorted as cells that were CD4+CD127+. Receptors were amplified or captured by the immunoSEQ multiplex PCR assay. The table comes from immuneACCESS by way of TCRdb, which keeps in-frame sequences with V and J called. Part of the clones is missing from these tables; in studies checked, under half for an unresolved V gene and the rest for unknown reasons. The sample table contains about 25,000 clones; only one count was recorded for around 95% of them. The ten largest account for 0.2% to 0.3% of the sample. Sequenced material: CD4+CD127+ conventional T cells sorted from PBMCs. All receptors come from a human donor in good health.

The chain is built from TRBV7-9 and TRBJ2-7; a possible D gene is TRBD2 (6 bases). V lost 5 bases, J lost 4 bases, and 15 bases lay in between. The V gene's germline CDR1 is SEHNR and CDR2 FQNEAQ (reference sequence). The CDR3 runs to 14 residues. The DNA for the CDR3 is TGTGCCAGCAGCCCCGGGGGTTCAAAATACGAGCAGTACTTC. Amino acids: CASSPGGSKYEQYF.

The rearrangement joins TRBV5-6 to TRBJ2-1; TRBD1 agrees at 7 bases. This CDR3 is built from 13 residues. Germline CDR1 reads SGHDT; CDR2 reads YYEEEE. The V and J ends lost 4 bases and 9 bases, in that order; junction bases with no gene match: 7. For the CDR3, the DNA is TGTGCCAGCAGCCAGGGACAGTTTGGTGAGCAGTTCTTC. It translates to CASSQGQFGEQFF.

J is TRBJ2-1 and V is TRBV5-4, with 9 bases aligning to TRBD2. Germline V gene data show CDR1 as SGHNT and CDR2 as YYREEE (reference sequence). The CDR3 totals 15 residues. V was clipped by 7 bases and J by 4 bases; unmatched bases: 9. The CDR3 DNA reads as TGTGCCAGCGGACTTCGCGGGGGGGCGTACAATGAGCAGTTCTTC. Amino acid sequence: CASGLRGGAYNEQFF.

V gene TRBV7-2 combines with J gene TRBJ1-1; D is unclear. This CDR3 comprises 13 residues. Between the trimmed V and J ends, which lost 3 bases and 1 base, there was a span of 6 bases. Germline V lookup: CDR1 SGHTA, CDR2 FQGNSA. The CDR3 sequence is CASSFQENTEAFF. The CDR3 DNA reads TGTGCCAGCAGCTTCCAGGAGAACACTGAAGCTTTCTTT.